The text below deals with one T cell receptor (beta chain). Grouping used clinical history reported by participants in a survey and questionnaire. Symptom resolution, clearance, or two negative PCRs marked the recovered donors of Cohort 3. The sample is drawn from a study of blood T cell repertoires in COVID-19. Across the whole study: Sites across the United States, Italy and Spain contributed samples from acute and convalescent COVID-19. Nucleic acid was either cDNA or gDNA, and it came from T cells, B-cell-depleted T cells, or PBMCs.

J lost 0 bases, V lost 4 bases, and 7 bases had no gene match. Per the germline V gene, CDR1 is LNHDA and CDR2 is SQIVND (reference sequence). CDR3 length: 17 residues. Clones were sequenced by immunoSEQ multiplex PCR, and TCRdb holds only the in-frame ones, with some missing. The data contain about 18,000 clones, around 88% of them singletons. The sequenced material came from PBMCs or T cells enriched from blood (not recorded which). The J gene is TRBJ1-5, the V gene TRBV19; 9 nucleotides line up with TRBD1. The receptor was isolated from a woman aged 25 to 45 who had recovered from COVID-19. The CDR3 region is CASSRDREGYSNQPQHF. Written as DNA, the CDR3 is TGTGCCAGTAGTAGGGACAGGGAAGGGTATAGCAATCAGCCCCAGCATTTT.